This T cell receptor (beta chain) was sequenced during a study of cytomegalovirus exposure and HLA in healthy donors. Study-level results: As a later analysis revealed, most CMV-associated TCR beta chains appeared HLA-restricted. Analysis was carried out at a later point, and it linked a missense DCLRE1C variant to TCR beta V- and J-gene trimming.

With 60 Vbeta and 13 Jbeta primers, the PCR was carried out. Data came from immunoSEQ multiplex PCR; TCRdb stores just in-frame clones and leaves some out. The sample table includes about 200,000 clones. As regards this clone: Antigen: not known.

Healthy individuals who donated bone marrow served as the donors. Looked up from germline, CDR1 is SGHTA and CDR2 is FQGTGA. V was pared by 3 bases and J by 6 bases, with 3 bases of the junction left unmatched. The CDR3 is made up of 15 amino acids. The receptor was isolated from a boy younger than 18 in good health and CMV-seronegative. The genes are TRBV7-3 and TRBJ2-1; TRBD2 matches at 12 bases. Input material: PBMCs. Here the CDR3 reads CASSLTSGGGNEQFF. In DNA form, the CDR3 reads TGTGCCAGCAGCTTGACTAGCGGGGGAGGCAATGAGCAGTTCTTC.